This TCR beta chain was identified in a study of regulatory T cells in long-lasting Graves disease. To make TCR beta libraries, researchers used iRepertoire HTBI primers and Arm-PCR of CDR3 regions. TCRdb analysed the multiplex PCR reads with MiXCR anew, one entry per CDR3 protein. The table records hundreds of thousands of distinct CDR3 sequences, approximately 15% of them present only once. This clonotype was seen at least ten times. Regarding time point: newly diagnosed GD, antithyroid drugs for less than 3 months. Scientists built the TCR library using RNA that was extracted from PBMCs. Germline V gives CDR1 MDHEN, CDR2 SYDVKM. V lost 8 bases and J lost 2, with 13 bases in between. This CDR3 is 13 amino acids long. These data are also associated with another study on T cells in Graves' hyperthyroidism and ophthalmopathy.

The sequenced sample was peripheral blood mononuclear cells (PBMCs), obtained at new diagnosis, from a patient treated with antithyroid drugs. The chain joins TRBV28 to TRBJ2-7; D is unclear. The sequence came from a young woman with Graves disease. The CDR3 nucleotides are TGTGCCAGCTCTCGAGGACCGACCTACGAGCAGTACTTC. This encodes CASSRGPTYEQYF.